A single sample gave rise to the 24 T cell receptor beta chains below, sequenced in a study of blood T cell repertoires in COVID-19. Profiled with immunoSEQ multiplex PCR; TCRdb holds only in-frame clones, not every one. The sample carries a few hundred thousand clones, about 87% recorded once. Sample: peripheral blood. Receptors originate from a man in his 60s with acute or convalescent COVID-19.

The chain has TRBV3-1 (or the pseudogene TRBV3-2) and TRBJ2-3, with D possibly TRBD2 on 6 matching bases. Trimming removed 1 base at V and 1 base at J, with 9 bases between. Germline values: CDR1 LGHDT, CDR2 YNNKEL (reference sequence). CDR3 length: 15 amino acids. The DNA of the CDR3 is TGTGCCAGCAGCCAAGGGGGACTCCGCACAGATACGCAGTATTTT. Translated: CASSQGGLRTDTQYF.

The V call is TRBV11-3, the J call TRBJ1-5; 9 bases align to TRBD1. CDR3 length: 17 amino acids. Germline-derived CDR1 and CDR2 are SGHNT and YENEEA. Trimming at V came to 1 base and at J to 3 bases, leaving 7 bases not matched to a gene. DNA for the CDR3: TGTGCCAGCAGCTTAGTCCGGGACAGGGAGCACAATCAGCCCCAGCATTTT. It yields the protein CASSLVRDREHNQPQHF.

This clone appeared a few times. V usage is TRBV2 and J usage is TRBJ2-7, with D perhaps TRBD1 (6 bases). The CDR3 consists of 15 residues. V dropped 3 bases and J dropped 3 bases, with 15 bases sitting between them. Germline V CDR1 and CDR2: SNHLY, FYNNEI. The DNA of the CDR3 is TGTGCCAGCAGTGAGGTGGGGGCGACGATCTACGAGCAGTACTTC. Amino acid sequence: CASSEVGATIYEQYF.

The J gene is TRBJ2-3, the V gene TRBV6-2 or TRBV6-3; TRBD2 aligns across 7 bases. Germline CDR1 MNHEY, CDR2 SVGEGT. The junction had 4 bases not matched to a gene; V was cut back by 2 bases and J by 5 bases. The CDR3 consists of 14 residues. The CDR3 DNA follows: TGTGCCAGCAGTTACAGAGCGGGGATAGATACGCAGTATTTT. Protein: CASSYRAGIDTQYF.

In DNA form, the CDR3 reads TGTGCCAGCAGTTACTCTAGCGGCAACATGAACACTGAAGCTTTCTTT. Amino acids: CASSYSSGNMNTEAFF. This chain joins TRBV6-5 and TRBJ1-1; D is uncertain. CDR1 MNHEY and CDR2 SVGAGI come from the germline V gene. This CDR3 region has 16 residues. The V and J ends lost 0 bases and 0 bases respectively, with 11 bases between them.

The V and J genes are TRBV2 and TRBJ1-4; D gene ambiguous. The germline CDR1 and CDR2 sequences are SNHLY and FYNNEI. Trimming took off 7 bases at V and 7 bases at J, with 16 bases between the two ends. This CDR3 spans 14 amino acids. This CDR3 is CASTYNPPGEKLFF. Written as DNA, the CDR3 is TGTGCCAGCACTTACAATCCACCGGGTGAAAAACTGTTTTTT.

The chain couples TRBV5-4 to TRBJ2-2; the match to TRBD2 covers 9 bases. Per the germline V gene, CDR1 is SGHNT and CDR2 is YYREEE (reference sequence). This CDR3 region has 14 residues. V was clipped by 8 bases and J by 1 base; unmatched bases: 3. The CDR3 coding sequence is TGTGCCAGTAAGCGGGAGGAGAACACCGGGGAGCTGTTTTTT. Its translation is CASKREENTGELFF.

This chain joins TRBV5-4 and TRBJ2-7, with 8 bases matching TRBD1. The CDR3 sequence is 14 residues long. The germline V gene encodes CDR1 SGHNT and CDR2 YYREEE (reference sequence). Germline trimming cut 3 bases from V and 5 bases from J; bases unmatched to any gene: 7. In DNA form, the CDR3 reads TGTGCCAGCAGCTCCCGGACAGGGTCTGACGAGCAGTACTTC. Translation gives CASSSRTGSDEQYF.

J is TRBJ1-1 and V is TRBV9; the D gene is possibly TRBD1 (5 bases). This CDR3 region has 13 residues. V lost 2 bases, J lost 4 bases, and 9 bases lay in between. CDR1 and CDR2 from the germline V gene are SGDLS and YYNGEE. The CDR3 here is CASSVGGTTEAFF. The CDR3 bases are TGTGCCAGCAGCGTGGGGGGGACCACTGAAGCTTTCTTT.

V and J are TRBV6-6 and TRBJ2-7; the D is unclear. The length of the CDR3 is 15 residues. Trimming took off 2 bases at V and 0 bases at J, with 11 bases between the two ends. Germline-derived CDR1 and CDR2 are MNHNY and SVGAGI (reference sequence). DNA of the CDR3: TGTGCCAGCAGTTACACGGCGGCGAGCTCCTACGAGCAGTACTTC. Translated, it gives CASSYTAASSYEQYF.

The chain carries TRBV5-6 and TRBJ1-2; tentatively, D is TRBD1 (6 bases). Germline loops: CDR1 SGHDT, CDR2 YYEEEE. This CDR3 is 12 amino acids long. The V end lost 1 base, the J end lost 7 bases, and 8 bases lay between the germline ends. The CDR3 loop reads CASSLWTAGYTF. The CDR3, as DNA: TGTGCCAGCAGCTTGTGGACAGCTGGCTACACCTTC.

This chain joins TRBV11-2 and TRBJ2-1; 11 bases align to TRBD2. This CDR3 has 15 residues. V lost 1 base, J lost 9 bases, and 5 bases stayed unmatched. Germline loops: CDR1 SGHAT, CDR2 FQNNGV. In DNA form, the CDR3 reads TGTGCCAGCAGCTTAGTAGCGGGGGGGAAGGGTGAGCAGTTCTTC. Protein: CASSLVAGGKGEQFF.

Here the CDR3 reads CASSQLLAGGPNTGELFF. The CDR3 coding sequence is TGCGCCAGCAGCCAATTGCTAGCGGGGGGGCCGAACACCGGGGAGCTGTTTTTT. The genes are TRBV4-3 and TRBJ2-2; TRBD2 aligns across 12 bases. From germline, CDR1 is LGHNA and CDR2 YSLEER. V was clipped by 2 bases and J by 0 bases; unmatched bases: 4. The CDR3 totals 18 residues.

This clone was counted at least ten times. The chain uses TRBV10-2 and TRBJ2-1, with 8 nucleotides matching TRBD1. This CDR3 region has 17 residues. V was clipped by 7 bases and J by 5 bases; unmatched bases: 16. Germline V gives CDR1 WSHSY, CDR2 SAAADI. The DNA of the CDR3 is TGCGCCAGCACAGTGGGCGACAGCAGGGGGCCAAACAATGAGCAGTTCTTC. Translating it yields CASTVGDSRGPNNEQFF.

The chain carries TRBV3-1 (or the pseudogene TRBV3-2) and TRBJ2-2, with 10 bases matching TRBD2. Trimming cost V 1 base and J 0 bases; bases outside gene matches: 8. The germline CDR1 and CDR2 sequences are LGHDT and YNNKEL (reference sequence). The CDR3 is made up of 19 amino acids. The CDR3 nucleotides are TGTGCCAGCAGCCAAGTAGGGCCTAGCGGGGGCCCGAACACCGGGGAGCTGTTTTTT. Protein sequence: CASSQVGPSGGPNTGELFF.

The chain is built from TRBV21-1 and TRBJ1-1; no DNA check was done on the table's D call, TRBD1. TRBV21-1 is shown as a pseudogene. The CDR3 runs to 15 residues. As DNA, the CDR3 is TGTGCCAGCAGCAACGTGGGACACTTGAACACTGAAGCTTTCTTT. Its protein is CASSNVGHLNTEAFF.

The CDR3 protein is CASSRAAAGDQPQHF. The CDR3 DNA follows: TGCGCCAGCAGCAGGGCGGCAGCAGGGGATCAGCCCCAGCATTTT. This chain uses TRBV5-1 with TRBJ1-5; possible D gene TRBD1, 6 bases. This CDR3 is 15 amino acids long. The V end was cut by 4 bases, the J end by 5 bases, with 16 bases between. Looked up from germline, CDR1 is SGHRS and CDR2 is YFSETQ. The full variable domain, in which reference TRBV5-1 and TRBJ1-5 provide the parts outside the CDR3, is KAGVTQTPRYLIKTRGQQVTLSCSPISGHRSVSWYQQTPGQGLQFLFEYFSETQRNKGNFPGRFSGRQFSNSRSEMNVSTLELGDSALYLCASSRAAAGDQPQHFGDGTRLSIL.

This rearrangement joins TRBV5-1 to TRBJ1-1; possible D gene TRBD1, 5 bases. In germline, CDR1 is SGHRS, CDR2 YFSETQ. The CDR3 is 13 residues long. Trimming stripped 1 base from V and 4 bases from J, with 8 bases between. The CDR3 coding sequence is TGCGCCAGCAGCTTGCTCGACAGCACTGAAGCTTTCTTT. This encodes CASSLLDSTEAFF. Complete variable domain (other parts from reference TRBV5-1 and TRBJ1-1): KAGVTQTPRYLIKTRGQQVTLSCSPISGHRSVSWYQQTPGQGLQFLFEYFSETQRNKGNFPGRFSGRQFSNSRSEMNVSTLELGDSALYLCASSLLDSTEAFFGQGTRLTVV.

The chain links TRBV21-1 to TRBJ1-2. TRBV21-1 is a pseudogene locus. The CDR3 covers 13 residues. CDR3 nucleotides: TGTGCCAGCAGCCGATGGGGAGGCTATGGCTACACCTTC. Translated: CASSRWGGYGYTF.

The chain is built from TRBV5-5 and TRBJ2-7, with 7 bases aligning to TRBD2. There are 17 residues in the CDR3. Germline V gene sequence: CDR1 SGHKS, CDR2 YYEKEE (reference sequence). J was trimmed by 3 bases and V by 2 bases; bases with no gene match: 14. This chain's CDR3 is CASSFKGRDAGDYEQYF. The DNA of the CDR3 is TGTGCCAGCAGCTTTAAGGGGAGGGACGCCGGCGACTACGAGCAGTACTTC. Using reference TRBV5-5 and TRBJ2-7 for the parts outside the CDR3, the full variable domain is DAGVTQSPTHLIKTRGQQVTLRCSPISGHKSVSWYQQVLGQGPQFIFQYYEKEERGRGNFPDRFSARQFPNYSSELNVNALLLGDSALYLCASSFKGRDAGDYEQYFGPGTRLTVT.

The CDR3 DNA follows: TGTGCCACCAGCAGAGGCGGGACAGGGGAAGAGACCCAGTACTTC. This translates into CATSRGGTGEETQYF. The chain joins TRBV15 to TRBJ2-5, with 10 bases matching TRBD1. V shed 1 base and J 3 bases; nucleotides not matched to a gene: 2. CDR1 is LNHNV, CDR2 YYDKDF, per germline (reference sequence). This CDR3 spans 15 amino acids.

This chain links TRBV9 with TRBJ2-1; 7 bases align to TRBD1. The V gene end was trimmed by 6 bases and the J gene end by 0 bases; junction bases not matched to a gene: 6. CDR1 and CDR2 from the germline V gene are SGDLS and YYNGEE. This CDR3 is built from 15 residues. As DNA, the CDR3 is TGTGCCAGCACCAAGGGACAGAGCTCCTACAATGAGCAGTTCTTC. Amino acid sequence: CASTKGQSSYNEQFF.

The rearrangement uses TRBV9 and TRBJ2-2; the match to TRBD1 covers 10 bases. The CDR3 covers 16 residues. Looked up from germline, CDR1 is SGDLS and CDR2 is YYNGEE. V was clipped by 4 bases and J by 3 bases; unmatched bases: 6. The CDR3 loop reads CASSPGQGVDTGELFF. CDR3 nucleotides: TGTGCCAGCAGCCCCGGACAGGGGGTTGACACCGGGGAGCTGTTTTTT.

This chain connects TRBV11-2 to TRBJ1-2, with D unclear. The CDR3 is 15 residues long. V lost 5 bases to trimming and J lost 4 bases, with 17 bases between them. The germline CDR1 and CDR2 sequences are SGHAT and FQNNGV. CDR3 sequence: CASSPQLSGPYGYTF. In DNA, the CDR3 is TGTGCCAGCAGCCCCCAGCTAAGCGGGCCCTATGGCTACACCTTC.